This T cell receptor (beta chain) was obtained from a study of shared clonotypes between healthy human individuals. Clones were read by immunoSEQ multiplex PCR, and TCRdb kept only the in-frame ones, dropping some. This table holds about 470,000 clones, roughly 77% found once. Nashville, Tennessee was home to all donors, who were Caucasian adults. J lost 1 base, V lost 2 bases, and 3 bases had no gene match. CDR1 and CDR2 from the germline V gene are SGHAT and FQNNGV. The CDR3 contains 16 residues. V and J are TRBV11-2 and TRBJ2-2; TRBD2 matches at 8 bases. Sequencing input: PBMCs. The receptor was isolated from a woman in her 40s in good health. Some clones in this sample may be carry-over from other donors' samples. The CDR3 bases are TGTGCCAGCAGCTTAAGTCTAGCGGGGAACACCGGGGAGCTGTTTTTT. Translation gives CASSLSLAGNTGELFF.